This is a list of T cell receptor beta chains from one sample in a study of cytomegalovirus exposure and HLA in healthy donors. Assay used: immunoSEQ multiplex PCR; TCRdb lists only in-frame clones, some missing. Found here are 200,000 or so clones, roughly 80% of them singletons; the top ten hold approximately 0.4%. Sequencing used PBMCs. These receptors were collected from a male donor in good health and CMV-seropositive. The CDR3 runs from the conserved cysteine through the conserved F or W. A D gene is named only where the DNA matches it firmly. Clone size appears in some rows only: once, few, many, or a class for an expanded clone.

>TRBJ2-1|TRBV11-3|few|TRBD2
CASSPTQGLAGGMNEQFF
TGTGCCAGCAGCCCCACCCAGGGACTAGCGGGAGGTATGAATGAGCAGTTCTTC
>TRBJ1-5|TRBV18|.|.
CASSPRETADQPQHF
TGTGCCAGCTCACCGCGGGAGACAGCTGATCAGCCCCAGCATTTT
>TRBJ1-1|TRBV6-5|few|.
CASSYLDRTREAFF
TGTGCCAGCAGTTACCTCGACAGGACTAGGGAAGCTTTCTTT
>TRBJ1-1|TRBV6-5|once|TRBD1
CASSRGTGDTEAFF
TGTGCCAGCAGCCGAGGGACAGGGGACACTGAAGCTTTCTTT
>TRBJ2-3|TRBV4-2|.|TRBD1
CASSPGGYTDTQYF
TGTGCCAGCAGCCCAGGGGGCTACACAGATACGCAGTATTTT
>TRBJ1-4|TRBV6-4|.|.
CASSETATNEKLFF
TGTGCCAGCAGTGAAACAGCAACTAATGAAAAACTGTTTTTT
>TRBJ1-1|TRBV19|once|TRBD1
CASRDRASEAFF
TGTGCCAGTAGGGACAGGGCCTCTGAAGCTTTCTTT
>TRBJ2-7|TRBV28|.|TRBD1
CASRPPGQAVGEQYF
TGTGCCAGCAGACCACCGGGACAGGCCGTGGGGGAGCAGTACTTC
>TRBJ1-3|TRBV19|.|.
CASSLAGNSGNTIYF
TGTGCCAGTAGTTTGGCGGGGAACTCTGGAAACACCATATATTTT
>TRBJ1-2|TRBV29-1|once|.
CSVGRDGYTF
TGCAGCGTTGGTCGGGATGGCTACACCTTC